These 30 T cell receptor beta chains were sequenced from one sample in a study of shared clonotypes between healthy human individuals. Using immunoSEQ multiplex PCR, the repertoire was profiled, and TCRdb retains in-frame clones only, with some absent. The sample shows about 960,000 clones, approximately 76% of them seen only once. Sequencing was done on a sample of memory CD4+ T cells sorted from blood. Subset specified: CD45RA-negative fraction. All receptors derive from a man younger than 35 in good health.

CDR3 sequence: CASSLGRAGSYNEQFF. The CDR3 DNA sequence: TGTGCCAGCAGCTTAGGGAGGGCGGGAAGCTACAATGAGCAGTTCTTC. This chain uses TRBV7-8 with TRBJ2-1; D perhaps matches TRBD2 (6 bases). The germline V gene has CDR1 SGHVS and CDR2 FQNEAQ. This CDR3 has 16 amino acids. V was shortened by 1 base and J by 3 bases, with 13 bases between the two germline ends.

The chain uses TRBV5-1 and TRBJ2-7; TRBD1 matches 9 bases. Germline lookup yields CDR1 SGHRS and CDR2 YFSETQ. The CDR3 totals 15 residues. V was pared by 3 bases and J by 4 bases, with 8 bases of the junction left unmatched. The CDR3 DNA reads TGCGCCAGCAGCTCGGATCCCGGGACAGGGTACGAGCAGTACTTC. It translates to CASSSDPGTGYEQYF.

The chain recombines TRBV7-2 with TRBJ1-2; D might be TRBD1 (6 bases). CDR3 length: 15 amino acids. The V gene's germline CDR1 is SGHTA and CDR2 FQGNSA. V lost 2 bases to trimming and J lost 1 base, with 11 bases between them. CDR3 sequence: CASSLQGNVNYGYTF. In DNA form, the CDR3 reads TGTGCCAGCAGCTTACAGGGGAATGTTAACTATGGCTACACCTTC.

V and J are TRBV28 and TRBJ2-7; 8 positions match TRBD2. Germline values: CDR1 MDHEN, CDR2 SYDVKM. V gave up 8 bases and J gave up 7 bases; unmatched junction bases: 4. The CDR3 is made up of 11 amino acids. CDR3 DNA sequence: TGTGCCAGCGGGAAGCGGGGGGAGCAGTACTTC. Its translation: CASGKRGEQYF.

The V gene is TRBV10-3, the J gene TRBJ2-3; 7 bases match TRBD2. CDR3 length: 14 residues. The germline gives CDR1 ENHRY, CDR2 SYGVKD. The V and J ends lost 4 bases and 5 bases, in that order; junction bases with no gene match: 6. DNA for the CDR3: TGTGCCATCAGTGTGGGAGGGGCCGGAGATACGCAGTATTTT. Protein sequence: CAISVGGAGDTQYF.

The chain recombines TRBV28 with TRBJ2-7; a possible D gene is TRBD1 (7 bases). Germline V CDR1 and CDR2: MDHEN, SYDVKM. This CDR3 comprises 16 residues. The germline V and J ends were trimmed by 6 bases and 2 bases, with 20 bases remaining between them. CDR3 region: CASSNPQGGATYEQYF. The CDR3 DNA follows: TGTGCCAGCAGCAATCCTCAGGGGGGCGCCACCTACGAGCAGTACTTC. The full variable domain, rest sourced from reference TRBV28 and TRBJ2-7, is DVKVTQSSRYLVKRTGEKVFLECVQDMDHENMFWYRQDPGLGLRLIYFSYDVKMKEKGDIPEGYSVSREKKERFSLILESASTNQTSMYLCASSNPQGGATYEQYFGPGTRLTVT.

The chain joins TRBV6-5 to TRBJ1-2; D gene ambiguous. Germline V lookup: CDR1 MNHEY, CDR2 SVGAGI. V lost 5 bases to trimming and J lost 0 bases, with 13 bases between them. CDR3 length: 15 amino acids. CDR3 protein: CASSPRVGTNYGYTF. The CDR3 region has the DNA TGTGCCAGCAGTCCCCGCGTGGGGACTAACTATGGCTACACCTTC.

A remark on this clone: Other DNA sequences within the sample encode an identical CDR3. The V and J genes are TRBV6-6 and TRBJ1-6; a weak D match, TRBD1 (6 bases). Germline assignment: CDR1 MNHNY and CDR2 SVGAGI (reference sequence). With 2 bases removed from V and 7 bases from J, the gap between germline ends came to 9 bases. The CDR3 has 14 amino acids. The CDR3 DNA follows: TGTGCCAGCAGTTACGGTCAGGGGAATTCACCCCTCCACTTT. It specifies CASSYGQGNSPLHF.

The CDR3 DNA sequence: TGTGCCTGGGGATGGGAGACAGGTCGGACAACCTACGAGCAGTACTTC. This gives the protein CAWGWETGRTTYEQYF. The V and J genes are TRBV30 and TRBJ2-7; tentatively, D is TRBD1 (6 bases). This CDR3 spans 16 amino acids. Germline CDR1 and CDR2: GTSNPN and SVGIG (reference sequence). V lost 5 bases, J lost 2 bases, and 22 bases lay in between.

This clone was seen repeatedly, ten times or more. Other DNA variants within this sample encode the same CDR3. The genes are TRBV6-1 and TRBJ1-2; 7 bases are a match to TRBD1. CDR3 size: 14 residues. The J segment lost 7 bases and the V segment lost 1 base, leaving 6 bases of the junction unmatched. CDR1 MNHNS and CDR2 SASEGT come from the germline V gene. The CDR3 reads CASSEEAGGSGYTF. The CDR3 region has the DNA TGTGCCAGCAGTGAAGAAGCAGGGGGATCTGGCTACACCTTC.

The chain recombines TRBV11-2 with TRBJ2-3; 10 positions match TRBD1. Germline CDR1 and CDR2: SGHAT and FQNNGV. The CDR3 contains 15 residues. Trimming cost V 4 bases and J 4 bases; bases outside gene matches: 5. The CDR3 spells CASSSGQGDADTQYF. The CDR3 DNA sequence: TGTGCCAGCAGCTCCGGACAGGGGGATGCAGATACGCAGTATTTT.

The chain has TRBV4-1 and TRBJ1-2; possibly TRBD1 for D (5 bases). Germline-derived CDR1 and CDR2 are MGHRA and YSYEKL. This CDR3 spans 18 amino acids. V was cut by 0 bases and J by 4 bases, with 21 bases left in between. DNA for the CDR3: TGCGCCAGCAGCCAAGATCAGAAGGGGACCTATTTCCTCTATGGCTACACCTTC. Protein: CASSQDQKGTYFLYGYTF.

V and J are TRBV5-8 and TRBJ2-7; D ambiguous. The CDR3 has 11 amino acids. CDR1 and CDR2 from the germline V gene are SGHTS and YDEGEE. The ends were cut back, 5 bases at V and 3 bases at J, with 6 bases in the middle. The CDR3 region is CASSFFYEQYF. CDR3 DNA sequence: TGTGCCAGCAGTTTCTTCTACGAGCAGTACTTC.

This clone has a single count. The chain links TRBV2 to TRBJ2-3; D perhaps matches TRBD2 (7 bases). The germline CDR1 and CDR2 sequences are SNHLY and FYNNEI. The CDR3 runs to 14 residues. The V gene lost 6 bases and the J gene lost 1 base, with 11 bases spanning the gap. The CDR3 region has the DNA TGTGCCAGCAGCGCCGGGGGGCGCACAGATACGCAGTATTTT. Encoded protein: CASSAGGRTDTQYF.

The gene calls are TRBV6-1 and TRBJ2-7, with D perhaps matching TRBD1 or TRBD2 (5 bases each). V was pared by 7 bases and J by 0 bases, with 13 bases between. Germline V gene data show CDR1 as MNHNS and CDR2 as SASEGT. This CDR3 is 14 amino acids long. The CDR3 DNA follows: TGTGCCAGCACTACCGGGACGGTCTCCTACGAGCAGTACTTC. Its protein product is CASTTGTVSYEQYF.

CDR3 nucleotide sequence: TGTGCCAGCAGTGGGATAGGGGTGGGCTATGGCTACACCTTC. Its translation is CASSGIGVGYGYTF. The chain employs TRBV2 and TRBJ1-2; TRBD1 is a possible D gene (5 bases). CDR3 size: 14 residues. Looked up from germline, CDR1 is SNHLY and CDR2 is FYNNEI. Trimming removed 4 bases at V and 4 bases at J, with 13 bases between.

The chain uses TRBV6-4 and TRBJ2-2; 8 bases line up with TRBD1. The V segment lost 4 bases and the J segment 7 bases; nucleotides outside the gene matches: 14. From germline, CDR1 is MRHNA and CDR2 SNTAGT. The CDR3 is made up of 17 amino acids. CDR3 loop: CASSATSGQAKVGELFF. CDR3 sequence (DNA): TGTGCCAGCAGTGCCACCTCGGGACAGGCGAAGGTCGGGGAGCTGTTTTTT.

The chain has TRBV7-9 and TRBJ2-3; 15 bases align to TRBD2. The CDR3 has 17 amino acids. Unmatched junction bases numbered 4, after V lost 2 bases and J lost 4 bases. CDR1 SEHNR and CDR2 FQNEAQ come from the germline V gene (reference sequence). CDR3 in amino acids: CASSLWTSGGAPDTQYF. The DNA for the CDR3 is TGTGCCAGCAGCTTATGGACTAGCGGGGGGGCCCCAGATACGCAGTATTTT.

The chain recombines TRBV15 with TRBJ2-7; no reliable D call. CDR3 size: 14 residues. The germline gives CDR1 LNHNV, CDR2 YYDKDF (reference sequence). The V end lost 1 base, the J end lost 3 bases, and 10 bases lay between the germline ends. In DNA form, the CDR3 reads TGTGCCACCAGCAGAGCTGAAGGGTACTACGAGCAGTACTTC. It translates to CATSRAEGYYEQYF. Complete variable domain (other parts from reference TRBV15 and TRBJ2-7): DAMVIQNPRYQVTQFGKPVTLSCSQTLNHNVMYWYQQKSSQAPKLLFHYYDKDFNNEADTPDNFQSRRPNTSFCFLDIRSPGLGDTAMYLCATSRAEGYYEQYFGPGTRLTVT.

This clone was seen a single time. This sequence joins TRBV5-6 and TRBJ2-5; the match to TRBD2 covers 10 bases. The CDR3 loop spans 16 amino acids. The V segment lost 0 bases and the J segment 1 base; nucleotides outside the gene matches: 3. Germline CDR1 is SGHDT and CDR2 is YYEEEE. The CDR3 here is CASSLAVAGGQETQYF. The CDR3 nucleotides are TGTGCCAGCAGCTTGGCGGTAGCGGGAGGCCAAGAGACCCAGTACTTC.

The genes are TRBV18 and TRBJ1-1, with D possibly matching TRBD1 (6 bases). In germline, CDR1 is KGHSH, CDR2 LQKENI. V was trimmed by 4 bases and J by 1 base, leaving 16 bases between them. CDR3 size: 16 residues. CDR3 sequence (DNA): TGTGCCAGCTCACTCTACGGGACGGGGGCGAACACTGAAGCTTTCTTT. Protein sequence: CASSLYGTGANTEAFF. Drawing the rest from reference TRBV18 and TRBJ1-1, the complete variable domain is NAGVMQNPRHLVRRRGQEARLRCSPMKGHSHVYWYRQLPEEGLKFMVYLQKENIIDESGMPKERFSAEFPKEGPSILRIQQVVRGDSAAYFCASSLYGTGANTEAFFGQGTRLTVV.

This clone was recorded once. CDR3 residues: CASSATSGGREQYF. The CDR3, as DNA: TGTGCCAGCTCCGCGACTAGCGGGGGGCGCGAGCAGTACTTC. This chain joins TRBV18 and TRBJ2-7, with 13 bases fitting TRBD2. The germline gives CDR1 KGHSH, CDR2 LQKENI. Unmatched junction bases numbered 5, after V lost 6 bases and J lost 6 bases. CDR3 length: 14 amino acids. The whole variable domain, filled in from reference TRBV18 and TRBJ2-7, reads NAGVMQNPRHLVRRRGQEARLRCSPMKGHSHVYWYRQLPEEGLKFMVYLQKENIIDESGMPKERFSAEFPKEGPSILRIQQVVRGDSAAYFCASSATSGGREQYFGPGTRLTVT.

V gene TRBV10-1 combines with J gene TRBJ1-1, with 10 bases fitting TRBD1. Per germline, CDR1 WNHNN and CDR2 SYGVQD (reference sequence). V lost 5 bases and J lost 4; bases outside the gene matches: 1. The CDR3 spans 13 residues. CDR3 residues: CASSRTGGTEAFF. The CDR3 region has the DNA TGCGCCAGCAGTCGGACAGGGGGCACTGAAGCTTTCTTT.

The CDR3, as DNA: TGTGCCAGCAGCTTCTCCCTGACTAGCCTTTCCTCAGATACGCAGTATTTT. Translated: CASSFSLTSLSSDTQYF. The V and J genes are TRBV7-9 and TRBJ2-3, with TRBD2 identical over 7 bases. Germline V CDR1 and CDR2: SEHNR, FQNEAQ (reference sequence). This CDR3 has 17 residues. V shed 3 bases and J 4 bases; nucleotides not matched to a gene: 13.

This chain uses TRBV27 with TRBJ1-2; 8 bases map to TRBD1. Germline lookup yields CDR1 MNHEY and CDR2 SMNVEV (reference sequence). This CDR3 has 14 amino acids. V shed 4 bases and J 8 bases; nucleotides not matched to a gene: 9. The CDR3 bases are TGTGCCAGCAGTTCTTGGACAGGGCAGGGGGGCTACACCTTC. Its translation is CASSSWTGQGGYTF.

The chain has TRBV25-1 and TRBJ2-1; the D gene is possibly TRBD2 (6 bases). The CDR3 covers 13 residues. CDR1 is MGHDK and CDR2 is SYGVNS in the germline V gene. The V gene lost 4 bases and the J gene lost 7 bases, with 11 bases spanning the gap. The CDR3, as DNA: TGTGCCAGCAGTGGACGAGGGAGGAATGAGCAGTTCTTC. It codes for CASSGRGRNEQFF. Full variable domain (remainder filled in from reference TRBV25-1 and TRBJ2-1): EADIYQTPRYLVIGTGKKITLECSQTMGHDKMYWYQQDPGMELHLIHYSYGVNSTEKGDLSSESTVSRIRTEHFPLTLESARPSHTSQYLCASSGRGRNEQFFGPGTRLTVL.

Worth noting for this clone: Within the sample, other DNA sequences also encode this same CDR3. The gene calls are TRBV27 and TRBJ1-2; D perhaps matches TRBD1 (6 bases). CDR3 length equals 15 residues. Germline V gene sequence: CDR1 MNHEY, CDR2 SMNVEV (reference sequence). The V end was cut by 2 bases, the J end by 6 bases, with 16 bases between. The CDR3 here is CASSLRGTWENGYTF. CDR3 DNA: TGTGCCAGCAGTTTAAGGGGGACTTGGGAGAATGGCTACACCTTC.

This clone was counted once. The chain has TRBV7-9 and TRBJ1-4; the D is unclear. The V and J ends lost 5 bases and 8 bases respectively, with 21 bases between them. Germline V CDR1 and CDR2: SEHNR, FQNEAQ (reference sequence). CDR3 size: 16 residues. The CDR3 DNA reads as TGTGCCAGCAGCCCCTTCCAGGCCAACAAACGGGAAAAACTGTTTTTT. This encodes CASSPFQANKREKLFF.

This clone was found many times. The V gene is TRBV2, the J gene TRBJ2-7, with TRBD1 as a possible D gene (6 bases). The CDR3 has 15 amino acids. CDR1 and CDR2 (germline): SNHLY, FYNNEI. The V and J ends lost 0 bases and 5 bases respectively, with 14 bases between them. DNA of the CDR3: TGTGCCAGCAGTGAAGCGCTTATGGACAGCGACGAGCAGTACTTC. Translating it yields CASSEALMDSDEQYF. Using reference TRBV2 and TRBJ2-7 for the parts outside the CDR3, the full variable domain is EPEVTQTPSHQVTQMGQEVILRCVPISNHLYFYWYRQILGQKVEFLVSFYNNEISEKSEIFDDQFSVERPDGSNFTLKIRSTKLEDSAMYFCASSEALMDSDEQYFGPGTRLTVT.

The genes are TRBV7-9 and TRBJ2-3; TRBD2 agrees at 9 bases. With 5 bases clipped from V and 2 bases from J, the junction kept 5 bases outside the gene matches. CDR3 length equals 15 residues. Germline CDR1 and CDR2: SEHNR and FQNEAQ (reference sequence). The CDR3, as DNA: TGTGCCAGCAGCGGAGCGGGGGGCGCCACAGATACGCAGTATTTT. This codes for CASSGAGGATDTQYF.